This T cell receptor beta chain was identified during a study of shared clonotypes between healthy human individuals. The CDR3 length is 13 residues. J was trimmed by 6 bases and V by 6 bases; bases with no gene match: 7. CDR1 and CDR2 from the germline V gene are LNHDA and SQIVND (reference sequence). Method: immunoSEQ multiplex PCR; TCRdb's copy keeps in-frame clones and lacks some. The sample gives about 960,000 clones, about three quarters of which show up once; nearly 1.5% is in the top ten. The source of this sequence is a man between 18 and 35 years old in good health. Sequencing was done on a sample of memory CD4+ T cells sorted from blood. Subset described: CD45RA-negative fraction. The V gene is TRBV19, the J gene TRBJ2-7, with TRBD2 matching over 8 bases. CDR3 loop: CASSPGLVGEQYF. CDR3 DNA sequence: TGTGCCAGTAGCCCGGGACTAGTAGGCGAGCAGTACTTC. The whole variable domain, filled in from reference TRBV19 and TRBJ2-7, reads DGGITQSPKYLFRKEGQNVTLSCEQNLNHDAMYWYRQDPGQGLRLIYYSQIVNDFQKGDIAEGYSVSREKKESFPLTVTSAQKNPTAFYLCASSPGLVGEQYFGPGTRLTVT.